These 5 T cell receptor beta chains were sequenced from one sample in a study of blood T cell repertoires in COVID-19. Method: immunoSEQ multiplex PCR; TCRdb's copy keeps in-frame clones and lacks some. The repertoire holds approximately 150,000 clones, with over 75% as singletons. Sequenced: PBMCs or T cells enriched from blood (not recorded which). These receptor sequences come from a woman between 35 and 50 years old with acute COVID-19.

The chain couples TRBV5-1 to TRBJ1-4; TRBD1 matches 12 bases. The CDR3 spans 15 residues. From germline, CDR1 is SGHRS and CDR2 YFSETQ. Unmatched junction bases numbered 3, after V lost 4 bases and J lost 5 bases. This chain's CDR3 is CASSQGTGGNEKLFF. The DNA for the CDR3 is TGCGCCAGCAGCCAGGGGACAGGGGGCAATGAAAAACTGTTTTTT.

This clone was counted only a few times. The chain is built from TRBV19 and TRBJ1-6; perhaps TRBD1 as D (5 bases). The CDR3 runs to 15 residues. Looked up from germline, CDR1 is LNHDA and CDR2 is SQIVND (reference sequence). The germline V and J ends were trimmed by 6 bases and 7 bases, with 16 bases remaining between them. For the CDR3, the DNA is TGTGCCAGTAGCCGCGCCGGGACTGACAATTCACCCCTCCACTTT. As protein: CASSRAGTDNSPLHF.

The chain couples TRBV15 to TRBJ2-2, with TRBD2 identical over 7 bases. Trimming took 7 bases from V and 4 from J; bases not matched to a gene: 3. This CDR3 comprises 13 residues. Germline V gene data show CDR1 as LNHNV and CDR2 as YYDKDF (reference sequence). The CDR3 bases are TGTGCCACCACAGCGGGGTCCACCGGGGAGCTGTTTTTT. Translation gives CATTAGSTGELFF.

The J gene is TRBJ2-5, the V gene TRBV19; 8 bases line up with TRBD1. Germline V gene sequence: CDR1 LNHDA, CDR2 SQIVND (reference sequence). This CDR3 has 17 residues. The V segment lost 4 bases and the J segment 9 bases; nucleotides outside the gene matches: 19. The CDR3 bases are TGTGCCAGTAGTACCCACTCCCAGGGGACAGGCCTCGGGGCCCAGTACTTC. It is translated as CASSTHSQGTGLGAQYF. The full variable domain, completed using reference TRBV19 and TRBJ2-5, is DGGITQSPKYLFRKEGQNVTLSCEQNLNHDAMYWYRQDPGQGLRLIYYSQIVNDFQKGDIAEGYSVSREKKESFPLTVTSAQKNPTAFYLCASSTHSQGTGLGAQYFGPGTRLLVL.

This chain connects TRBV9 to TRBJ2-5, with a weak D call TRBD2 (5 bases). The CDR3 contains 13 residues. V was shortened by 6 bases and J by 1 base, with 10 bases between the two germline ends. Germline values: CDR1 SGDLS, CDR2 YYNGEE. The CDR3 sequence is CASTSGGQETQYF. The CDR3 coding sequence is TGTGCCAGCACGAGCGGAGGCCAAGAGACCCAGTACTTC.